This record looks at one T cell receptor beta chain sequence and its context. Its antigen is not known. V was clipped by 4 bases and J by 5 bases; unmatched bases: 18. This CDR3 spans 19 amino acids. The germline CDR1 and CDR2 sequences are SGHVS and FNYEAQ. The data were obtained in a study of PD-1 blockade in classical Hodgkin lymphoma. Libraries were prepared by immunoSEQ multiplex PCR; TCRdb keeps only in-frame clonotypes and omits some of them. The sample has more than 85,000 clones; approximately 89% are singletons. Time point defined: cycle 4 day 1 (C4D1), after around six weeks of nivolumab. All the patients suffered relapse after autologous stem cell transplantation, and brentuximab vedotin exposure differed. Study-wide results and limits: Healthy donors were reported to have higher baseline TCR diversity than newly diagnosed patients. At C4D1, TCR diversity had climbed significantly for CD4+ cells, though not for CD8+ cells. It was among complete responders that baseline diversity resembled that of newly diagnosed patients.

The gene calls are TRBV7-6 and TRBJ2-1; 9 bases map to TRBD2. Sequencing was performed on peripheral blood mononuclear cells (PBMCs), taken before the fourth cycle of nivolumab. This sequence was found in a human donor with classical Hodgkin lymphoma. The chain's CDR3 is CASSSPRPFSSGSDNEQFF. The CDR3, as DNA: TGTGCCAGCAGCTCTCCTAGACCGTTTAGTAGCGGGAGCGACAATGAGCAGTTCTTC.